One sample yielded the 18 T cell receptor beta chains listed below, sequenced in a study of beta chain features in type 1 diabetes. Isolated RNA was reverse transcribed in full, so expressed TCRB transcripts were sequenced. Measured with immunoSEQ multiplex PCR; TCRdb has only the in-frame clones, and not every one. This table has about 360,000 clones, approximately 12% appearing once. The sample consisted of naive CD4+ T cells from blood. Source of these receptors: a young man in good health.

This clone was counted a few times. V and J are TRBV4-2 and TRBJ2-1; 8 nucleotides agree with TRBD2. CDR1 is LGHNA and CDR2 is YNFKEQ in the germline V gene. CDR3 length: 15 amino acids. Trimming removed 1 base from V and 9 bases from J; junction bases left unmatched: 8. DNA of the CDR3: TGTGCCAGCAGCCAAGGGGGACTAGAGGACCGTGAGCAGTTCTTC. The encoded protein is CASSQGGLEDREQFF.

This clone was seen a handful of times. The chain links TRBV5-4 to TRBJ2-7, with D maybe TRBD1 (6 bases). This CDR3 comprises 14 residues. Germline V CDR1 and CDR2: SGHNT, YYREEE (reference sequence). Deletions cut 1 base from V and 2 bases from J, with 10 bases between. The CDR3 sequence: CASSLITGTYEQYF. The DNA for the CDR3 is TGTGCCAGCAGCTTGATTACAGGGACCTACGAGCAGTACTTC.

This clone was counted only a few times. The V call is TRBV28, the J call TRBJ2-3; TRBD2 agrees at 7 bases. The CDR3 length is 12 residues. The J segment lost 4 bases and the V segment lost 7 bases, leaving 2 bases of the junction unmatched. Germline CDR1 reads MDHEN; CDR2 reads SYDVKM. The CDR3 DNA sequence: TGTGCCAGCACTAGCGGATCAGATACGCAGTATTTT. Translating it yields CASTSGSDTQYF. Supplemented by reference TRBV28 and TRBJ2-3, the full variable domain reads DVKVTQSSRYLVKRTGEKVFLECVQDMDHENMFWYRQDPGLGLRLIYFSYDVKMKEKGDIPEGYSVSREKKERFSLILESASTNQTSMYLCASTSGSDTQYFGPGTRLTVL.

This clone was detected only a few times. The chain joins TRBV9 to TRBJ1-5; possibly TRBD1 for D (6 bases). The CDR3 covers 14 residues. The V end was cut by 0 bases, the J end by 6 bases, with 10 bases between. In germline, CDR1 is SGDLS, CDR2 YYNGEE. The CDR3 region is CASSVDTGSQPQHF. For the CDR3, the DNA is TGTGCCAGCAGCGTAGATACAGGGAGTCAGCCCCAGCATTTT.

This chain uses TRBV7-9 with TRBJ2-7; D might be TRBD2 (5 bases). Trimming left V 5 bases short and J 10 bases short, with 21 bases between. The length of the CDR3 is 14 residues. Germline values: CDR1 SEHNR, CDR2 FQNEAQ (reference sequence). The DNA of the CDR3 is TGTGCCAGCAGCGACTGGACGGTTCCGACGGGACAGTACTTC. Encoded protein: CASSDWTVPTGQYF.

In this sample, this clone turned up a few times. CDR3 residues: CASADKGNQPQHF. The CDR3 region has the DNA TGTGCCAGTGCTGACAAGGGCAATCAGCCCCAGCATTTT. The rearrangement joins TRBV19 to TRBJ1-5; D gene ambiguous. The V end lost 8 bases, the J end lost 2 bases, and 10 bases lay between the germline ends. The CDR3 loop spans 13 amino acids. Germline V gene sequence: CDR1 LNHDA, CDR2 SQIVND (reference sequence).

This clone came up a few times. The chain joins TRBV28 to TRBJ1-1; D call uncertain. The germline gives CDR1 MDHEN, CDR2 SYDVKM. With 4 bases removed from V and 3 bases from J, the gap between germline ends came to 12 bases. The CDR3 has 14 residues. The CDR3 loop reads CASSSRLRYTEAFF. CDR3 DNA sequence: TGTGCCAGCAGTTCACGATTGAGGTACACTGAAGCTTTCTTT.

This sequence joins TRBV7-8 and TRBJ2-1; 8 bases line up with TRBD1. V trimming: 4 bases; J trimming: 5 bases; junction bases outside the gene matches: 13. Germline CDR1 and CDR2: SGHVS and FQNEAQ. This CDR3 comprises 17 residues. CDR3 sequence: CASSSASTGGEHNEQFF. CDR3 bases: TGTGCCAGCAGCTCGGCCTCAACAGGGGGAGAACACAATGAGCAGTTCTTC.

This clone was recorded a few times. The V and J genes are TRBV9 and TRBJ2-3; maybe TRBD1 (6 bases). From germline, CDR1 is SGDLS and CDR2 YYNGEE. Trimming removed 3 bases at V and 6 bases at J, with 17 bases between. CDR3 length: 15 amino acids. DNA of the CDR3: TGTGCCAGCAGCGCACGGACAGTCCCCGCCGATACGCAGTATTTT. It yields the protein CASSARTVPADTQYF.

The chain recombines TRBV28 with TRBJ2-1, with 11 bases aligning to TRBD2. The CDR3 spans 13 residues. V was clipped by 8 bases and J by 4 bases; unmatched bases: 1. In germline, CDR1 is MDHEN, CDR2 SYDVKM. CDR3 residues: CASGTSGYNEQFF. The CDR3 nucleotides read TGTGCCAGCGGGACTAGCGGTTACAATGAGCAGTTCTTC.

This clone was detected only a few times. The V and J genes are TRBV2 and TRBJ1-6; D not certain. The CDR3 spans 14 residues. CDR1 SNHLY and CDR2 FYNNEI come from the germline V gene. V lost 3 bases and J 6 bases, leaving 9 bases between the germline ends. The CDR3 bases are TGTGCCAGCAGTGACACAAGACTTAATTCACCCCTCCACTTT. Amino acids: CASSDTRLNSPLHF.

This clone was counted a few times. The V call is TRBV27, the J call TRBJ2-6, with unresolved D. This CDR3 comprises 14 residues. In germline, CDR1 is MNHEY, CDR2 SMNVEV (reference sequence). Trimming cost V 8 bases and J 2 bases, with 10 bases left between them. As DNA, the CDR3 is TGTGCCAGCCACCAAGGAGCTGGGGCCAACGTCCTGACTTTC. Translating it yields CASHQGAGANVLTF. Supplemented by reference TRBV27 and TRBJ2-6, the full variable domain reads EAQVTQNPRYLITVTGKKLTVTCSQNMNHEYMSWYRQDPGLGLRQIYYSMNVEVTDKGDVPEGYKVSRKEKRNFPLILESPSPNQTSLYFCASHQGAGANVLTFGAGSRLTVL.

The chain combines TRBV5-4 with TRBJ2-3; tentatively, D is TRBD2 (6 bases). The CDR3 is 15 amino acids. The germline V gene encodes CDR1 SGHNT and CDR2 YYREEE (reference sequence). The germline V and J ends were trimmed by 0 bases and 2 bases, with 10 bases remaining between them. The CDR3 is CASSLAWGVTDTQYF. The CDR3 DNA sequence: TGTGCCAGCAGCTTGGCGTGGGGGGTCACAGATACGCAGTATTTT.

The rearrangement uses TRBV7-2 and TRBJ2-3; maybe TRBD2 (7 bases). Trimming pared 6 bases from V and 4 bases from J, leaving 11 bases between. This CDR3 is built from 13 residues. Looked up from germline, CDR1 is SGHTA and CDR2 is FQGNSA. In nucleotides, the CDR3 is TGTGCCAGCAGACAGGGAGGGGCAGATACGCAGTATTTT. It is translated as CASRQGGADTQYF.

There are a few counts of this clone. The V call is TRBV9, the J call TRBJ2-2; 10 bases agree with TRBD2. The CDR3 extends over 16 amino acids. Germline V gene sequence: CDR1 SGDLS, CDR2 YYNGEE. J lost 4 bases, V lost 1 base, and 4 bases had no gene match. CDR3 DNA sequence: TGTGCCAGCAGCGTAAGCGGGAGGGGGGGCACCGGGGAGCTGTTTTTT. This sequence encodes CASSVSGRGGTGELFF.

J is TRBJ2-1 and V is TRBV28; 7 positions match TRBD1. The germline V gene encodes CDR1 MDHEN and CDR2 SYDVKM. The CDR3 length is 17 residues. V dropped 4 bases and J dropped 8; count of bases not matched to a gene: 17. This CDR3 is CASSSRGAGGHSYEQFF. CDR3 bases: TGTGCCAGCAGTTCCCGTGGGGCAGGGGGTCACAGTTATGAGCAGTTCTTC.

This clone was observed a few times. This chain links TRBV5-4 with TRBJ2-7; TRBD2 aligns across 14 bases. The CDR3 contains 15 residues. Germline trimming cut 4 bases from V and 4 bases from J; bases unmatched to any gene: 4. Looked up from germline, CDR1 is SGHNT and CDR2 is YYREEE (reference sequence). The CDR3, as DNA: TGTGCCAGCAGCGCGGGACTAGCGGGAGTTTACGAGCAGTACTTC. Translated: CASSAGLAGVYEQYF. The full variable domain, with the rest looked up from reference TRBV5-4 and TRBJ2-7, is ETGVTQSPTHLIKTRGQQVTLRCSSQSGHNTVSWYQQALGQGPQFIFQYYREEENGRGNFPPRFSGLQFPNYSSELNVNALELDDSALYLCASSAGLAGVYEQYFGPGTRLTVT.

J is TRBJ1-6 and V is TRBV30; 9 bases match TRBD1. V was pared by 8 bases and J by 8 bases, with 7 bases of the junction left unmatched. Germline V gives CDR1 GTSNPN, CDR2 SVGIG (reference sequence). The CDR3 contains 13 residues. Here the CDR3 reads CAGSRDRDSPLHF. As DNA, the CDR3 is TGTGCCGGATCCCGGGACAGGGATTCACCCCTCCACTTT. The variable domain in full, completed from reference TRBV30 and TRBJ1-6, reads SQTIHQWPATLVQPVGSPLSLECTVEGTSNPNLYWYRQAAGRGLQLLFYSVGIGQISSEVPQNLSASRPQDRQFILSSKKLLLSDSGFYLCAGSRDRDSPLHFGNGTRLTVT.